Shown below are 25 T cell receptor beta chains from a single sample sequenced in a study of cytomegalovirus exposure and HLA in healthy donors. Amplification used 60 Vbeta primers and 13 Jbeta primers. Here immunoSEQ multiplex PCR was the method, and the copy in TCRdb shows in-frame clones only, minus some. In the table there are 150,000 or so clones, around two thirds of which are singletons. Sequencing was done on a sample of PBMCs. The receptors stem from a man aged 25 to 40 in good health and CMV-seropositive.

The J gene is TRBJ2-1, the V gene TRBV30; TRBD2 agrees at 11 bases. Trimming took 3 bases from V and 5 from J; bases not matched to a gene: 12. The CDR3 runs 17 residues. Looked up from germline, CDR1 is GTSNPN and CDR2 is SVGIG (reference sequence). In nucleotides, the CDR3 is TGTGCCTGGAGCAGACTAGCGGGATGGGCCGACCACAATGAGCAGTTCTTC. This gives the protein CAWSRLAGWADHNEQFF. The whole variable domain, filled in from reference TRBV30 and TRBJ2-1, reads SQTIHQWPATLVQPVGSPLSLECTVEGTSNPNLYWYRQAAGRGLQLLFYSVGIGQISSEVPQNLSASRPQDRQFILSSKKLLLSDSGFYLCAWSRLAGWADHNEQFFGPGTRLTVL.

V is TRBV20-1 and J is TRBJ1-2; the D is unclear. The length of the CDR3 is 11 residues. CDR1 DFQATT and CDR2 SNEGSKA come from the germline V gene (reference sequence). Trimming shortened V by 3 bases and J by 4 bases, and 6 bases separated the two germline ends. The CDR3 loop reads CSASVSYGYTF. The CDR3 coding sequence is TGCAGTGCTAGTGTGAGCTATGGCTACACCTTC.

The CDR3 sequence: CASSHSSKREGRQLVDEQFF. In DNA, the CDR3 is TGCGCCAGCAGTCACTCCTCGAAGCGGGAGGGCCGACAGTTAGTCGATGAGCAGTTCTTC. This chain joins TRBV23-1 and TRBJ2-1; 10 bases match TRBD2. TRBV23-1 is given ORF status, its function remaining uncertain. The CDR3 has 20 residues. V shed 3 bases and J 8 bases; nucleotides not matched to a gene: 22.

This chain connects TRBV7-3 to TRBJ1-1, with no clear D. V was trimmed by 5 bases and J by 4 bases, leaving 11 bases between them. The CDR3 extends over 13 amino acids. CDR1 and CDR2 from the germline V gene are SGHTA and FQGTGA. This CDR3 is CASSHSGGTEAFF. CDR3 nucleotide sequence: TGTGCCAGCAGCCACTCAGGAGGCACTGAAGCTTTCTTT.

This chain joins TRBV10-3 and TRBJ2-7, with TRBD1 matching over 8 bases. V was pared by 6 bases and J by 6 bases, with 7 bases of the junction left unmatched. The CDR3 spans 13 residues. Germline values: CDR1 ENHRY, CDR2 SYGVKD. CDR3 protein: CAIRDRVAGEQYF. In DNA form, the CDR3 reads TGTGCCATCAGGGACAGGGTGGCGGGCGAGCAGTACTTC.

The chain is built from TRBV5-1 and TRBJ2-5; TRBD1 aligns across 9 bases. The assigned J gene may be wrong: the sequence end matches TRBJ2-7 better. CDR1 and CDR2 (germline): SGHRS, YFSETQ. The CDR3 contains 12 residues. The CDR3 region has the DNA TGCGCCAGCAGCCAGACAGGGGGCGAGCAGTACTTC. This codes for CASSQTGGEQYF.

V and J are TRBV14 and TRBJ2-3, with D unresolved. The length of the CDR3 is 15 residues. V was clipped by 4 bases and J by 2 bases, with 13 bases between them. CDR1 is SGHDN, CDR2 FVKESK, per germline. The CDR3 sequence is CASSRLPISTDTQYF. The CDR3 coding sequence is TGTGCCAGCAGCCGGCTTCCAATTTCCACAGATACGCAGTATTTT.

This clone was detected a few times. The gene calls are TRBV2 and TRBJ1-1, with D perhaps matching TRBD1 (6 bases). V lost 6 bases, J lost 0 bases, and 8 bases lay in between. The CDR3 is 13 residues long. The germline V gene encodes CDR1 SNHLY and CDR2 FYNNEI. The chain's CDR3 is CASRDRLNTEAFF. The CDR3 DNA follows: TGTGCCAGCAGAGACAGGCTGAACACTGAAGCTTTCTTT.

The chain is built from TRBV10-3 and TRBJ2-3; 7 positions match TRBD2. Germline-derived CDR1 and CDR2 are ENHRY and SYGVKD. The V segment lost 10 bases and the J segment 6 bases; nucleotides outside the gene matches: 7. The CDR3 totals 12 residues. The CDR3 sequence is CATGGFEDTQYF. The CDR3 DNA follows: TGTGCCACGGGGGGTTTTGAGGATACGCAGTATTTT.

The chain uses TRBV13 and TRBJ1-6; 7 bases match TRBD1. In germline, CDR1 is PRHDT, CDR2 FYEKMQ (reference sequence). The CDR3 loop spans 16 amino acids. The V segment lost 5 bases and the J segment 11 bases; nucleotides outside the gene matches: 15. Here the CDR3 reads CASSTRTTDRDTPLHF. The CDR3 coding sequence is TGTGCCAGCAGCACCCGGACTACTGACAGGGATACACCCCTCCACTTT.

The chain has TRBV5-6 and TRBJ2-2; 9 bases fit TRBD2. The CDR3 is made up of 16 amino acids. Germline CDR1 reads SGHDT; CDR2 reads YYEEEE. V trimming: 2 bases; J trimming: 2 bases; junction bases outside the gene matches: 4. CDR3 nucleotides: TGTGCCAGCAGCTTCCCAGCGGGAGGAAACACCGGGGAGCTGTTTTTT. Encoded protein: CASSFPAGGNTGELFF. The entire variable domain, with the rest obtained from reference TRBV5-6 and TRBJ2-2, is as follows: DAGVTQSPTHLIKTRGQQVTLRCSPKSGHDTVSWYQQALGQGPQFIFQYYEEEERQRGNFPDRFSGHQFPNYSSELNVNALLLGDSALYLCASSFPAGGNTGELFFGEGSRLTVL.

This clone is a singleton in its sample. The chain has TRBV23-1 and TRBJ1-5; unclear D gene. TRBV23-1 is an open reading frame whose function is uncertain. The CDR3 has 13 amino acids. The V end was cut by 10 bases, the J end by 1 base, with 11 bases between. DNA of the CDR3: TGCGCCATACGGAGTTTAAGCAATCAGCCCCAGCATTTT. It is translated as CAIRSLSNQPQHF.

The J gene is TRBJ2-3, the V gene TRBV7-6; D is perhaps TRBD2 (5 bases). V was clipped by 5 bases and J by 4 bases, with 13 bases between them. Germline CDR1 SGHVS, CDR2 FNYEAQ. The CDR3 has 14 amino acids. The DNA of the CDR3 is TGTGCCAGCAGCGGGCGTTGGAGGTCAGATACGCAGTATTTT. Amino acid sequence: CASSGRWRSDTQYF.

About this clone: At one boundary the junction diverges from the germline segment, which might be a read error. V and J are TRBV5-1 and TRBJ1-4, with a possible D match to TRBD1 (6 bases). CDR3 size: 15 residues. Per the germline V gene, CDR1 is SGHRS and CDR2 is YFSETQ. CDR3 amino acids: CASSRQGSANEKLSF. As DNA, the CDR3 is TGCGCCAGCAGCCGTCAGGGGTCAGCTAATGAAAAACTGTCTTTT.

This clone occurred a few times. This rearrangement joins TRBV28 to TRBJ1-2, with 7 bases fitting TRBD1. CDR1 MDHEN and CDR2 SYDVKM come from the germline V gene. Trimming removed 7 bases from V and 4 bases from J; junction bases left unmatched: 9. This CDR3 has 14 residues. Here the CDR3 reads CASTNFGTAYGYTF. The CDR3, as DNA: TGTGCCAGCACTAACTTCGGGACAGCCTATGGCTACACCTTC.

The chain joins TRBV9 to TRBJ2-1; tentatively, D is TRBD2 (6 bases). This CDR3 has 15 residues. Between the trimmed V and J ends, which lost 1 base and 0 bases, there was a span of 8 bases. CDR1 is SGDLS, CDR2 YYNGEE, per germline. CDR3 in amino acids: CASSVLGSSYNEQFF. CDR3 nucleotide sequence: TGTGCCAGCAGCGTACTCGGGAGCTCCTACAATGAGCAGTTCTTC.

The gene calls are TRBV7-7 and TRBJ2-1; D gene ambiguous. The V gene's germline CDR1 is SSHAT and CDR2 FNYEAQ (reference sequence). V was pared by 1 base and J by 2 bases, with 12 bases between. The CDR3 contains 16 residues. The CDR3 reads CASSLEERSAYNEQFF. CDR3 nucleotides: TGTGCCAGCAGCTTAGAAGAGAGGTCGGCCTACAATGAGCAGTTCTTC. The complete variable domain, with remaining parts taken from reference TRBV7-7 and TRBJ2-1, reads GAGVSQSPRYKVTKRGQDVTLRCDPISSHATLYWYQQALGQGPEFLTYFNYEAQPDKSGLPSDRFSAERPEGSISTLTIQRTEQRDSAMYRCASSLEERSAYNEQFFGPGTRLTVL.

The chain carries TRBV27 and TRBJ1-5; maybe TRBD1 (5 bases). V lost 4 bases and J 4 bases, leaving 11 bases between the germline ends. The CDR3 totals 14 residues. Germline CDR1 and CDR2: MNHEY and SMNVEV (reference sequence). The CDR3 sequence: CASSSDNANQPQHF. The CDR3 coding sequence is TGTGCCAGCAGTTCGGACAATGCTAATCAGCCCCAGCATTTT.

This clone has a handful of counts. The chain links TRBV9 to TRBJ2-2; 11 bases agree with TRBD2. The CDR3 extends over 19 amino acids. With 0 bases clipped from V and 5 bases from J, the junction kept 12 bases outside the gene matches. Germline CDR1 reads SGDLS; CDR2 reads YYNGEE. The CDR3 region is CASSVDLNTGTSGTGELFF. DNA of the CDR3: TGTGCCAGCAGCGTAGATCTAAATACCGGGACTAGCGGTACCGGGGAGCTGTTTTTT.

A few counts support this clone. V usage is TRBV10-3 and J usage is TRBJ2-1; the match to TRBD1 covers 8 bases. This CDR3 has 15 amino acids. Trimming at V came to 4 bases and at J to 6 bases, leaving 8 bases not matched to a gene. Germline V gene data show CDR1 as ENHRY and CDR2 as SYGVKD. The CDR3 is CAISGEDRASNEQFF. CDR3 in DNA: TGTGCCATCAGTGGGGAGGACAGGGCGAGCAATGAGCAGTTCTTC.

The chain couples TRBV30 to TRBJ1-3, with TRBD1 identical over 9 bases. Germline V CDR1 and CDR2: GTSNPN, SVGIG (reference sequence). The CDR3 loop spans 13 amino acids. Unmatched junction bases numbered 4, after V lost 5 bases and J lost 5 bases. The CDR3 reads CAWGTGYRNTIYF. DNA for the CDR3: TGTGCCTGGGGGACAGGGTATAGAAACACCATATATTTT.

The J gene is TRBJ1-1, the V gene TRBV19; TRBD1 matches 7 bases. The CDR3 has 15 residues. Germline assignment: CDR1 LNHDA and CDR2 SQIVND (reference sequence). V was pared by 3 bases and J by 0 bases, with 4 bases of the junction left unmatched. The DNA of the CDR3 is TGTGCCAGTAGTATTTCGGGACAGATGAACACTGAAGCTTTCTTT. Translated, it gives CASSISGQMNTEAFF.

This clone was counted between two and nine times. The chain employs TRBV19 and TRBJ1-4, with D possibly being TRBD1 (5 bases). The CDR3 covers 15 residues. From germline, CDR1 is LNHDA and CDR2 SQIVND (reference sequence). The ends were cut back, 5 bases at V and 5 bases at J, with 15 bases in the middle. The CDR3 DNA reads TGTGCCAGTAGTGCGGGTTTCGGGGGGAATGAAAAACTGTTTTTT. Amino acid sequence: CASSAGFGGNEKLFF.

This clone was observed a few times. The junction departs from the called germline gene at one end, perhaps through a read error. The V gene is TRBV6-1, the J gene TRBJ1-2; TRBD1 agrees at 11 bases. This CDR3 spans 15 amino acids. Germline CDR1 and CDR2: MNHNS and SASEGT. CDR3 DNA sequence: TGTGCCAGCAGTCCCGATTCCACCGGGACAGGGGGGTCCCCTTTC. It is translated as CASSPDSTGTGGSPF.

This rearrangement joins TRBV7-9 to TRBJ1-2, with unresolved D. The CDR3 has 16 residues. V was pared by 5 bases and J by 2 bases, with 18 bases between. Germline V gene sequence: CDR1 SEHNR, CDR2 FQNEAQ (reference sequence). This CDR3 reads CASSPTDSWTNYGYTF. The CDR3 DNA reads as TGTGCCAGCAGCCCGACGGACTCCTGGACGAACTATGGCTACACCTTC.